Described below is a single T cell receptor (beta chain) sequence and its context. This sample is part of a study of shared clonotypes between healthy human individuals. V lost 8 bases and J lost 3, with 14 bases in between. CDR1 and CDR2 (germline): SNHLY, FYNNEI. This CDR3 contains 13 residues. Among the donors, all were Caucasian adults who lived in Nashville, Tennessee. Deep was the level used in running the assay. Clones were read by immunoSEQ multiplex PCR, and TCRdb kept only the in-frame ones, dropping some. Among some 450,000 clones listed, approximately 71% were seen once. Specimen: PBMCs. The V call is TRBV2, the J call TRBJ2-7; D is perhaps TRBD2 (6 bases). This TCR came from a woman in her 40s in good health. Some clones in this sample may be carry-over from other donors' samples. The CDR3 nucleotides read TGTGCCAGCCAGGGCGGGACCCTCTACGAGCAGTACTTC. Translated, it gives CASQGGTLYEQYF.